Each of the 12 T cell receptor beta chains below was sequenced from the same sample in a study of blood T cell repertoires in COVID-19. Profiled with immunoSEQ multiplex PCR; TCRdb holds only in-frame clones, not every one. Among around 310,000 clones listed, over 85% were seen once. What was sequenced was PBMCs or T cells enriched from blood (not recorded which). The source is a woman in her thirties who had recovered from COVID-19.

The chain links TRBV5-1 to TRBJ2-7; 7 bases map to TRBD1. V lost 4 bases to trimming and J lost 4 bases; unmatched junction nucleotides: 8. The CDR3 contains 14 residues. Germline V gene lookup returns CDR1 SGHRS and CDR2 YFSETQ. This CDR3 reads CASSADRDRYEQYF. The CDR3 nucleotides are TGCGCCAGCAGCGCAGACAGGGATCGGTACGAGCAGTACTTC.

V usage is TRBV2 and J usage is TRBJ1-5, with 9 bases aligning to TRBD1. V dropped 2 bases and J dropped 7; count of bases not matched to a gene: 6. The germline V gene has CDR1 SNHLY and CDR2 FYNNEI. This CDR3 is built from 15 residues. CDR3 DNA: TGTGCCAGCAGTGAACGGACAGGGGACGCACAGCCCCAGCATTTT. Protein: CASSERTGDAQPQHF.

The chain employs TRBV28 and TRBJ1-5, with TRBD1 matching 8 bases. In germline, CDR1 is MDHEN, CDR2 SYDVKM. CDR3 length equals 15 residues. V shed 2 bases, J shed 6 bases, and the junction held 6 bases outside the gene matches. CDR3 loop: CASSLGQGGSQPQHF. CDR3 sequence (DNA): TGTGCCAGCAGTTTAGGACAGGGAGGTAGTCAGCCCCAGCATTTT.

The gene calls are TRBV20-1 and TRBJ1-2; tentatively, D is TRBD1 (5 bases). The CDR3 sequence is 11 residues long. Germline values: CDR1 DFQATT, CDR2 SNEGSKA (reference sequence). Trimming removed 5 bases at V and 8 bases at J, with 12 bases between. Here the CDR3 DNA reads TGCAGTGCTTTAGGGGTTTACGGCTACACCTTC. Translated, it gives CSALGVYGYTF.

This sequence joins TRBV7-6 and TRBJ2-7, with TRBD2 identical over 7 bases. Germline-derived CDR1 and CDR2 are SGHVS and FNYEAQ. The CDR3 is 16 residues long. The V segment lost 6 bases and the J segment 0 bases; nucleotides outside the gene matches: 11. CDR3 protein: CASSPSSGTYSYEQYF. In nucleotides, the CDR3 is TGTGCCAGCAGTCCCTCTAGCGGTACCTACTCCTACGAGCAGTACTTC.

This clone occurred once. The V call is TRBV4-3, the J call TRBJ2-1; 7 nucleotides agree with TRBD1. The V and J ends lost 3 bases and 8 bases, in that order; junction bases with no gene match: 1. Germline CDR1 reads LGHNA; CDR2 reads YSLEER. There are 12 residues in the CDR3. The CDR3 loop reads CASSQTGYEQFF. The CDR3 nucleotides read TGCGCCAGCAGCCAGACAGGGTATGAGCAGTTCTTC.

The chain recombines TRBV18 with TRBJ2-6, with 9 bases lining up with TRBD1. The trim removed 3 bases at V and 10 bases at J, leaving 1 base unmatched. The CDR3 spans 13 residues. Per germline, CDR1 KGHSH and CDR2 LQKENI. In DNA form, the CDR3 reads TGTGCCAGCTCACCCGGACAGGGGAACGTCCTGACTTTC. Translated, it gives CASSPGQGNVLTF.

The J gene is TRBJ2-5, the V gene TRBV29-1; TRBD1 agrees at 9 bases. Unmatched junction bases numbered 9, after V lost 5 bases and J lost 2 bases. Germline CDR1 SQVTM, CDR2 ANQGSEA. There are 15 residues in the CDR3. The CDR3 DNA reads as TGCAGCGTTACCCGGACAGGGGCTTTACAAGAGACCCAGTACTTC. This sequence encodes CSVTRTGALQETQYF. The whole variable domain, filled in from reference TRBV29-1 and TRBJ2-5, reads SAVISQKPSRDICQRGTSLTIQCQVDSQVTMMFWYRQQPGQSLTLIATANQGSEATYESGFVIDKFPISRPNLTFSTLTVSNMSPEDSSIYLCSVTRTGALQETQYFGPGTRLLVL.

J is TRBJ1-1 and V is TRBV28; tentative D call: TRBD1 (5 bases). Germline values: CDR1 MDHEN, CDR2 SYDVKM. Deletions cut 5 bases from V and 5 bases from J, with 15 bases between. CDR3 size: 14 residues. The CDR3 spells CASSHGQGRTEAFF. The DNA of the CDR3 is TGTGCCAGCAGTCATGGACAAGGCAGGACTGAAGCTTTCTTT.

The chain recombines TRBV19 with TRBJ2-3; a possible D gene is TRBD2 (6 bases). The CDR3 consists of 14 residues. The V gene's germline CDR1 is LNHDA and CDR2 SQIVND (reference sequence). V was shortened by 8 bases and J by 2 bases, with 14 bases between the two germline ends. The CDR3 loop is CASVSRGITDTQYF. The CDR3 DNA reads TGTGCCAGTGTTTCTCGGGGGATCACAGATACGCAGTATTTT.

V gene TRBV4-2 combines with J gene TRBJ2-1; tentatively, D is TRBD1 (7 bases). The CDR3 spans 18 residues. Germline V CDR1 and CDR2: LGHNA, YNFKEQ. V dropped 4 bases and J dropped 1 base, with 20 bases sitting between them. The CDR3 DNA reads as TGTGCCAGCAGCCCCCGGGGAGGACAGGACATATCCTACAATGAGCAGTTCTTC. The encoded protein is CASSPRGGQDISYNEQFF.

This clone was recorded only once. The V call is TRBV5-3, the J call TRBJ1-2; D possibly corresponds to TRBD1 (5 bases). TRBV5-3 is an open reading frame, and its role is uncertain. The CDR3 is 21 residues long. With 0 bases removed from V and 0 bases from J, the gap between germline ends came to 27 bases. The DNA for the CDR3 is TGTGCCAGAAGCTTGGGATCCGTGGAAACAATCGAAGGGGAAACTAACTATGGCTACACCTTC. Translation: CARSLGSVETIEGETNYGYTF.